The clone carrying this TCR beta chain was counted between two and nine times. Following autologous stem cell transplantation, relapse occurred in every patient, and exposure to brentuximab vedotin varied. The repertoire was sequenced with immunoSEQ multiplex PCR; TCRdb's copy has only in-frame clones and lacks some. The table records around 9,900 clones, 92% of them present only once. The source of the sample is a study of PD-1 blockade in classical Hodgkin lymphoma. V shed 6 bases and J 9 bases; nucleotides not matched to a gene: 7. The CDR3 extends over 12 amino acids. The germline V gene has CDR1 LNHDA and CDR2 SQIVND (reference sequence).

This clonotype was obtained from a human donor with classical Hodgkin lymphoma. The sequences come from peripheral blood mononuclear cells (PBMCs), collected at baseline. V and J are TRBV19 and TRBJ1-2, with 7 nucleotides matching TRBD1. In nucleotides, the CDR3 is TGTGCCAGTAGGCAGGGGGAGGTGAGCTACACCTTC. Translating it yields CASRQGEVSYTF.